The 2 T cell receptor beta chains listed next were all sequenced from one sample in a study of blood T cell repertoires in COVID-19. Generated by immunoSEQ multiplex PCR, the TCRdb table keeps only in-frame clones and is missing some. The sample records some 150,000 clones, 80% being singletons. Sequenced sample: peripheral blood. The source of these receptors is a man in his sixties with active or convalescent COVID-19.

J is TRBJ2-4 and V is TRBV19; 7 positions agree with TRBD2. Germline values: CDR1 LNHDA, CDR2 SQIVND (reference sequence). J was trimmed by 11 bases and V by 3 bases; bases with no gene match: 7. The CDR3 totals 13 residues. The CDR3 bases are TGTGCCAGTAGTATTCAGGCGGGAGTGGTTCAGTACTTC. Protein product: CASSIQAGVVQYF.

The chain has TRBV3-1 (or the pseudogene TRBV3-2) and TRBJ2-5; TRBD1 aligns across 8 bases. Losses at the gene ends were 3 bases for V and 13 bases for J; bases not matched to a gene: 10. Looked up from germline, CDR1 is LGHDT and CDR2 is YNNKEL (reference sequence). This CDR3 is 13 amino acids long. The CDR3 reads CASSHEHRDRRYF. The DNA for the CDR3 is TGTGCCAGCAGCCACGAACATAGGGACAGGCGGTACTTC.